This is a list of T cell receptor beta chains from one sample in a study of shared clonotypes between healthy human individuals. Profiled with immunoSEQ multiplex PCR; TCRdb holds only in-frame clones, not every one. The sample includes around 1.5 million clones, 95% to 99% of them seen just once. Specimen: naive CD4+ T cells sorted from blood. The receptors originated from a man aged 25 to 40 in good health. CDR3s include the opening cysteine and the closing phenylalanine or tryptophan. D genes are given only for firm matches. Some rows mark clone size as missing; the rest say once, few, many or name a class of expanded clone.

size: NA; length: 15; D: NA; J: TRBJ2-4; V: TRBV28; DNA: TGTGCCAGCAGCGAGGCGGAGAAAGCCAAAAACATTCAGTACTTC; CDR3: CASSEAEKAKNIQYF
size: NA; length: 13; D: NA; J: TRBJ2-7; V: TRBV29-1; DNA: TGCAGCGTTGTACGGGACCCAGCCTACGAGCAGTACTTC; CDR3: CSVVRDPAYEQYF
size: NA; length: 13; D: NA; J: TRBJ2-7; V: TRBV5-1; DNA: TGCGCCAGCAGGTACAGGGAGTCCTACGAGCAGTACTTC; CDR3: CASRYRESYEQYF
size: once; length: 14; D: NA; J: TRBJ1-5; V: TRBV11-2; DNA: TGTGCCAGCAGCCCGGCAGGTGGCAATCAGCCCCAGCATTTT; CDR3: CASSPAGGNQPQHF
size: once; length: 17; D: TRBD2; J: TRBJ2-2; V: TRBV18; DNA: TGTGCCAGCTCACCCGGGACTAGCGGGAGAATCACCGGGGAGCTGTTTTTT; CDR3: CASSPGTSGRITGELFF
size: NA; length: 14; D: TRBD2; J: TRBJ2-1; V: TRBV27; DNA: TGTGCCAGCTGGCGGAGCGGGAGTTTGGATGAGCAGTTCTTC; CDR3: CASWRSGSLDEQFF
size: once; length: 15; D: TRBD1; J: TRBJ1-5; V: TRBV10-3; DNA: TGTGCCATCAGTGAGTCTGGGACAGCCCGCCCGCCCCAGCATTTT; CDR3: CAISESGTARPPQHF
size: NA; length: 16; D: TRBD2; J: TRBJ2-3; V: TRBV7-2; DNA: TGTGCCAGCAGCTTAACTAGCGGCGACTATGGTGTGACGCAGTATTTT; CDR3: CASSLTSGDYGVTQYF
size: NA; length: 12; D: NA; J: TRBJ1-2; V: TRBV5-4; DNA: TGTGCCAGCAGCTTTCAACTGGGGACGAGCACCTTC; CDR3: CASSFQLGTSTF
size: NA; length: 14; D: NA; J: TRBJ2-7; V: TRBV7-8; DNA: TGTGCCAGCAGCTTAGAGGCGACCGGGGACGAGCAGTACTTC; CDR3: CASSLEATGDEQYF
size: NA; length: 16; D: TRBD2; J: TRBJ2-2; V: TRBV27; DNA: TGTGCCAGCAGTCCCAGAGCGGGAGGGCCCGGCGGGGAGCTGTTTTTT; CDR3: CASSPRAGGPGGELFF
size: NA; length: 17; D: NA; J: TRBJ2-7; V: TRBV5-1; DNA: TGCGCCAGCAGCTTGGGTCCGAGCGTTAGCGGTGCCTACGAGCAGTACTTC; CDR3: CASSLGPSVSGAYEQYF
size: NA; length: 14; D: NA; J: TRBJ2-7; V: TRBV13; DNA: TGTGCCAGCAGCCCAACGGGACTCTCCTACGAGCAGTACTTC; CDR3: CASSPTGLSYEQYF
size: once; length: 14; D: NA; J: TRBJ2-7; V: TRBV11-2; DNA: TGTGCCAGCAGCTTATATGGAGCGCGGCCAGAGCAGTACTTC; CDR3: CASSLYGARPEQYF
size: NA; length: 15; D: NA; J: TRBJ1-2; V: TRBV6-1; DNA: TGTGCCAGCAGTGAACGCGAACAGGAACCCTATGGCTACACCTTC; CDR3: CASSEREQEPYGYTF
size: once; length: 15; D: NA; J: TRBJ2-1; V: TRBV29-1; DNA: TGCAGCGTCACCGGGGGGCTCGGGTCCTACAATGAGCAGTTCTTC; CDR3: CSVTGGLGSYNEQFF
size: NA; length: 16; D: TRBD1; J: TRBJ2-7; V: TRBV5-1; DNA: TGCGCCAGCAGCTTGTTGCAGGGGGTAGGTTCCTACGAGCAGTACTTC; CDR3: CASSLLQGVGSYEQYF
size: NA; length: 16; D: TRBD2; J: TRBJ2-5; V: TRBV5-1; DNA: TGCGCCAGCAGCTTGGAAGGGACTAGGGGCCTGGAGACCCAGTACTTC; CDR3: CASSLEGTRGLETQYF
size: once; length: 15; D: NA; J: TRBJ2-7; V: TRBV18; DNA: TGTGCCAGCTCACCCATTAGCGGGACAGGCCACGAGCAGTACTTC; CDR3: CASSPISGTGHEQYF
size: NA; length: 13; D: NA; J: TRBJ1-2; V: TRBV28; DNA: TGTGCCAGCACCTCGAGGGCAGGACGCGGCTACACCTTC; CDR3: CASTSRAGRGYTF
size: NA; length: 12; D: NA; J: TRBJ2-1; V: TRBV6-1; DNA: TGTGCCAGCAGAACAGGGTTTATTGAGCAGTTCTTC; CDR3: CASRTGFIEQFF
size: once; length: 16; D: NA; J: TRBJ2-3; V: TRBV5-1; DNA: TGCGCCAGCAGCTTGGTTCCGGGGGTTGACACAGATACGCAGTATTTT; CDR3: CASSLVPGVDTDTQYF
size: NA; length: 15; D: TRBD2; J: TRBJ2-1; V: TRBV5-8; DNA: TGTGCCAGCAGCTCACCGGGACTAGCGGGAAATGAGCAGTTCTTC; CDR3: CASSSPGLAGNEQFF
size: NA; length: 16; D: TRBD1; J: TRBJ1-5; V: TRBV19; DNA: TGTGCCAGTAGTACGCGGGGACAGGGTGGCAATCAGCCCCAGCATTTT; CDR3: CASSTRGQGGNQPQHF
size: NA; length: 18; D: NA; J: TRBJ2-1; V: TRBV27; DNA: TGTGCCAGCAGCCCAGGACACGCAGACGCCGAATCCTACAATGAGCAGTTCTTC; CDR3: CASSPGHADAESYNEQFF
size: NA; length: 13; D: NA; J: TRBJ2-7; V: TRBV5-1; DNA: TGCGCCAGCAGCTTGCTGGACTCCTACGAGCAGTACTTC; CDR3: CASSLLDSYEQYF
size: NA; length: 15; D: TRBD2; J: TRBJ2-5; V: TRBV7-2; DNA: TGTGCCAGCAGCTTATTTGGCGGGAGGGAGGAGACCCAGTACTTC; CDR3: CASSLFGGREETQYF
size: NA; length: 11; D: NA; J: TRBJ1-2; V: TRBV7-9; DNA: TGTGCCAGCAGCTTAGTCGGACGTCTCACCTTC; CDR3: CASSLVGRLTF
size: NA; length: 12; D: NA; J: TRBJ2-7; V: TRBV6-5; DNA: TGTGCCAGCAGTCAACGGGGGCGGGAGCAGTACTTC; CDR3: CASSQRGREQYF
size: NA; length: 15; D: NA; J: TRBJ1-2; V: TRBV9; DNA: TGTGCCAGCAGCGTAGACCCAACCCTTGGCTATGGCTACACCTTC; CDR3: CASSVDPTLGYGYTF
size: NA; length: 15; D: NA; J: TRBJ1-3; V: TRBV29-1; DNA: TGCAGCGTTGGTGGGGGGACCACAGGGCCGGACACCATATATTTT; CDR3: CSVGGGTTGPDTIYF
size: NA; length: 14; D: NA; J: TRBJ1-2; V: TRBV25-1; DNA: TGTGCCAGCAGTGACCAACGACAGACCTATGGCTACACCTTC; CDR3: CASSDQRQTYGYTF
size: NA; length: 13; D: NA; J: TRBJ2-7; V: TRBV7-2; DNA: TGTGCCAGCAGCCGGACAGTCTCCTACGAGCAGTACTTC; CDR3: CASSRTVSYEQYF
size: NA; length: 15; D: TRBD1; J: TRBJ1-2; V: TRBV28; DNA: TGTGCCAGCGTCCTTAGGGACAGGGTTTTCTATGGCTACACCTTC; CDR3: CASVLRDRVFYGYTF
size: NA; length: 13; D: NA; J: TRBJ2-7; V: TRBV6-1; DNA: TGTGCCAGCATATCCATCGGAAACTCCGAGCAGTACTTC; CDR3: CASISIGNSEQYF
size: once; length: 13; D: NA; J: TRBJ2-7; V: TRBV6-6; DNA: TGTGCCAGCAGTTACAGGGGAAGCCGCGAGCAGTACTTC; CDR3: CASSYRGSREQYF
size: NA; length: 14; D: NA; J: TRBJ2-1; V: TRBV4-1; DNA: TGCGCCAGCAGCCTAGGGAGCTCCTACAATGAGCAGTTCTTC; CDR3: CASSLGSSYNEQFF
size: NA; length: 15; D: NA; J: TRBJ1-2; V: TRBV6-1; DNA: TGTGCCAGCAGTGAAGTTCTAGTTCTTAACTATGGCTACACCTTC; CDR3: CASSEVLVLNYGYTF
size: NA; length: 15; D: TRBD1; J: TRBJ2-7; V: TRBV5-1; DNA: TGCGCCAGCAGCTTGGCCAGGGGGCCCACCTACGAGCAGTACTTC; CDR3: CASSLARGPTYEQYF
size: NA; length: 16; D: NA; J: TRBJ2-1; V: TRBV21-1; DNA: TGTGCCAGCAGCAAAGACTCGGGCCTCCTCCCCACTGAGCAGTTCTTC; CDR3: CASSKDSGLLPTEQFF
size: NA; length: 15; D: NA; J: TRBJ2-7; V: TRBV10-1; DNA: TGCGCCAGCAGTCACCGGGCAGGGATCCCCTACGAGCAGTACTTC; CDR3: CASSHRAGIPYEQYF
size: NA; length: 14; D: TRBD1; J: TRBJ1-4; V: TRBV7-8; DNA: TGTGCCAGCAGCTTCCGGGACAGGAATGAAAAACTGTTTTTT; CDR3: CASSFRDRNEKLFF
size: NA; length: 20; D: TRBD1; J: TRBJ2-3; V: TRBV5-1; DNA: TGCGCCAGCAGCTTGGTCGAAAGGACAGGGGTCGAATCTAGCACAGATACGCAGTATTTT; CDR3: CASSLVERTGVESSTDTQYF
size: NA; length: 16; D: TRBD1; J: TRBJ1-1; V: TRBV15; DNA: TGTGCCACCAGCAGACGACAGACAGGGGAGGTCACTGAAGCTTTCTTT; CDR3: CATSRRQTGEVTEAFF
size: NA; length: 13; D: TRBD1; J: TRBJ2-7; V: TRBV6-5; DNA: TGTGCCAGCAGAGCGGGACAGGGTAGCGAGCAGTACTTC; CDR3: CASRAGQGSEQYF
size: once; length: 15; D: NA; J: TRBJ2-7; V: TRBV11-2; DNA: TGTGCCAGCAGCTTAGACCCCCCATCTTCCTACGAGCAGTACTTC; CDR3: CASSLDPPSSYEQYF
size: NA; length: 14; D: NA; J: TRBJ2-2; V: TRBV11-3; DNA: TGTGCCAGCAGCTTAGGAATTCGTACCGGGGAGCTGTTTTTT; CDR3: CASSLGIRTGELFF
size: NA; length: 19; D: NA; J: TRBJ1-4; V: TRBV18; DNA: TGTGCCAGCTCGCCCGTACAGATTCTTCCCGCAGTCACAAGGGAAAAACTGTTTTTT; CDR3: CASSPVQILPAVTREKLFF
size: NA; length: 14; D: TRBD2; J: TRBJ2-3; V: TRBV10-3; DNA: TGTGCCATCAGTCGGGGCGGGAGGACAGATACGCAGTATTTT; CDR3: CAISRGGRTDTQYF
size: NA; length: 13; D: TRBD1; J: TRBJ2-2; V: TRBV19; DNA: TGTGCCGGCCGGGACAGGGGGACCGGGGAGCTGTTTTTT; CDR3: CAGRDRGTGELFF
size: NA; length: 13; D: NA; J: TRBJ2-5; V: TRBV5-4; DNA: TGTGCCAGCAGCTTTTGGGGGTGGGAGACCCAGTACTTC; CDR3: CASSFWGWETQYF
size: once; length: 12; D: NA; J: TRBJ1-4; V: TRBV2; DNA: TGTGCCAGCAGCCCCCAGGCCGTAAAACTGTTTTTT; CDR3: CASSPQAVKLFF
size: NA; length: 12; D: NA; J: TRBJ2-7; V: TRBV12-2; DNA: TGTGCAAGTCGCTTTCGGGGGAACGAGCAGTACTTC; CDR3: CASRFRGNEQYF